The 25 T cell receptor beta chains listed next were all sequenced from one sample in a study of blood T cell repertoires in COVID-19 (TCRdb year 2020). Library generation was performed with the immunoSEQ multiplex PCR assay. This is the immuneACCESS table as TCRdb keeps it, with only in-frame sequences that have V and J called. A part of the clones is gone; compared with another copy, unresolved V genes explain less than half, and the rest is unexplained. The sample table lists over 300,000 clones, 85% to 90% of them with a count of one. 8% to 13% of the sample comes from the top ten. Sequenced: PBMCs or T cells enriched from blood (not recorded which). The receptors were gathered from a woman between 18 and 29 years old who had recovered from COVID-19.

The J gene is TRBJ1-3, the V gene TRBV19; possible D gene TRBD1, 6 bases. V gave up 3 bases and J gave up 4 bases, with 10 bases separating them. This CDR3 is built from 14 residues. Germline CDR1 and CDR2: LNHDA and SQIVND (reference sequence). CDR3 sequence reads: CASSIADRGNTIYF. CDR3 nucleotides: TGTGCCAGTAGTATCGCCGACAGGGGAAACACCATATATTTT.

The V call is TRBV11-3, the J call TRBJ2-7; D not certain. V was trimmed by 1 base and J by 0 bases, leaving 10 bases between them. Germline V lookup: CDR1 SGHNT, CDR2 YENEEA. This CDR3 spans 15 amino acids. The CDR3 DNA sequence: TGTGCCAGCAGCTTAGGGGCAGACACCTCCTACGAGCAGTACTTC. Its translation is CASSLGADTSYEQYF.

This sequence joins TRBV27 and TRBJ1-6; D is perhaps TRBD1 (6 bases). V lost 3 bases, J lost 4 bases, and 19 bases lay in between. Germline V CDR1 and CDR2: MNHEY, SMNVEV (reference sequence). The CDR3 length is 18 residues. In nucleotides, the CDR3 is TGTGCCAGCAGTTTTGCCCCCCCCGGGACAACTTATAATTCACCCCTCCACTTT. Protein sequence: CASSFAPPGTTYNSPLHF.

J is TRBJ1-2 and V is TRBV10-3; TRBD1 matches at 7 bases. Trimming at V came to 2 bases and at J to 6 bases, leaving 6 bases not matched to a gene. Germline CDR1 ENHRY, CDR2 SYGVKD. This CDR3 region has 14 residues. The CDR3 DNA follows: TGTGCCATCAGTGAGCCTGGGACAGTTGATGGCTACACCTTC. Its protein product is CAISEPGTVDGYTF.

Turning to this clone: The junction departs from the called germline gene at one end, perhaps through a read error. The chain couples TRBV28 to TRBJ1-1, with D hard to call. CDR1 is MDHEN and CDR2 is SYDVKM in the germline V gene. The CDR3 covers 12 residues. The CDR3 here is CASSFPLGARLF. Here the CDR3 DNA reads TGTGCCAGCAGTTTTCCTCTGGGAGCAAGGCTCTTT.

The CDR3 region has the DNA TGTGCCAGCAGTTTAGGGCAGCCGAATGAAAAACTGTTTTTT. Translated, it gives CASSLGQPNEKLFF. The rearrangement joins TRBV28 to TRBJ1-4; the D is unclear. The germline V gene has CDR1 MDHEN and CDR2 SYDVKM. The CDR3 spans 14 residues. V lost 2 bases and J lost 5, with 9 bases in between.

This clone was seen a single time. The chain is built from TRBV4-1 and TRBJ2-7; TRBD1 agrees at 7 bases. V lost 3 bases and J lost 4; bases outside the gene matches: 3. Germline loops: CDR1 MGHRA, CDR2 YSYEKL. The CDR3 totals 13 residues. In nucleotides, the CDR3 is TGCGCCAGCAGCCAGGGGACAGAATACGAGCAGTACTTC. It is translated as CASSQGTEYEQYF.

V and J are TRBV4-1 and TRBJ2-5; a weak D match, TRBD1 (6 bases). Trimming removed 3 bases from V and 2 bases from J, with 13 bases in between. The CDR3 consists of 15 residues. Per the germline V gene, CDR1 is MGHRA and CDR2 is YSYEKL. The CDR3 spells CASSQPWDTQETQYF. CDR3 coding DNA: TGCGCCAGCAGCCAGCCCTGGGACACTCAAGAGACCCAGTACTTC.

The chain recombines TRBV30 with TRBJ1-5; no clear D. V shed 0 bases and J shed 1 base, with 7 bases lying between them. In germline, CDR1 is GTSNPN, CDR2 SVGIG (reference sequence). The CDR3 spans 14 residues. CDR3 amino acids: CAWSVGGSNQPQHF. The CDR3 DNA is TGTGCCTGGAGTGTAGGAGGGAGCAATCAGCCCCAGCATTTT.

The chain combines TRBV6-1 with TRBJ1-5; maybe TRBD1 (5 bases). The germline V gene encodes CDR1 MNHNS and CDR2 SASEGT. The ends were cut back, 1 base at V and 6 bases at J, with 13 bases in the middle. The CDR3 runs to 15 residues. The CDR3 spells CASSEGGRPGQPQHF. The CDR3 DNA is TGTGCCAGCAGTGAAGGGGGCAGGCCGGGTCAGCCCCAGCATTTT.

This chain uses TRBV30 with TRBJ2-5; D uncertain. The CDR3 loop spans 13 amino acids. V shed 5 bases and J shed 2 bases, with 12 bases lying between them. Germline lookup yields CDR1 GTSNPN and CDR2 SVGIG (reference sequence). The CDR3 protein is CAWGLPGQETQYF. In DNA form, the CDR3 reads TGTGCCTGGGGTCTTCCAGGTCAAGAGACCCAGTACTTC.

The chain employs TRBV28 and TRBJ2-5, with D perhaps TRBD1 (6 bases). The J call may be faulty, since TRBJ2-7 better matches the DNA end. The CDR3 has 16 amino acids. CDR1 and CDR2 from the germline V gene are MDHEN and SYDVKM. The CDR3: CASSFPNRQVSYEQYF. The CDR3 coding sequence is TGTGCCAGCAGTTTTCCTAATCGACAGGTCTCCTACGAGCAGTACTTC.

The chain carries TRBV18 and TRBJ1-5; no definite D call. The CDR3 is made up of 13 amino acids. CDR1 KGHSH and CDR2 LQKENI come from the germline V gene. Trimming took off 3 bases at V and 4 bases at J, with 7 bases between the two ends. CDR3 sequence (DNA): TGTGCCAGCTCACCCGCAGATAATCAGCCCCAGCATTTT. Translation gives CASSPADNQPQHF.

The chain uses TRBV9 and TRBJ1-4; D gene unclear. The CDR3 covers 14 residues. V lost 2 bases and J 6 bases, leaving 11 bases between the germline ends. Germline-derived CDR1 and CDR2 are SGDLS and YYNGEE. This CDR3 reads CASSVQDFDEKLFF. The CDR3 DNA sequence: TGTGCCAGCAGCGTCCAGGATTTTGATGAAAAACTGTTTTTT.

V usage is TRBV19 and J usage is TRBJ1-6; tentatively, D is TRBD1 (5 bases). The CDR3 length is 14 residues. The germline V gene has CDR1 LNHDA and CDR2 SQIVND (reference sequence). The ends were cut back, 7 bases at V and 5 bases at J, with 12 bases in the middle. The CDR3 DNA sequence: TGTGCCAGTACCCGGGGGTTAGATAATTCACCCCTCCACTTT. Residues: CASTRGLDNSPLHF.

The chain is built from TRBV9 and TRBJ2-1; TRBD2 aligns across 7 bases. Germline CDR1 SGDLS, CDR2 YYNGEE. The CDR3 has 16 residues. V gave up 0 bases and J gave up 5 bases; unmatched junction bases: 8. CDR3 residues: CASSVGSSGFHNEQFF. The CDR3 nucleotides are TGTGCCAGCAGCGTAGGGTCTAGCGGATTTCACAATGAGCAGTTCTTC. The full variable domain, its missing parts supplied by reference TRBV9 and TRBJ2-1, is DSGVTQTPKHLITATGQRVTLRCSPRSGDLSVYWYQQSLDQGLQFLIQYYNGEERAKGNILERFSAQQFPDLHSELNLSSLELGDSALYFCASSVGSSGFHNEQFFGPGTRLTVL.

The gene calls are TRBV19 and TRBJ2-7; the match to TRBD1 covers 8 bases. The CDR3 covers 14 residues. The V and J ends lost 5 bases and 3 bases, in that order; junction bases with no gene match: 6. Germline V gene sequence: CDR1 LNHDA, CDR2 SQIVND (reference sequence). The DNA of the CDR3 is TGTGCCAGTAGTTTTCTCGGACAGGGCTACGAGCAGTACTTC. Residues: CASSFLGQGYEQYF.

The chain combines TRBV5-4 with TRBJ2-2, with 8 bases matching TRBD2. Losses at the gene ends were 6 bases for V and 0 bases for J; bases not matched to a gene: 4. Per germline, CDR1 SGHNT and CDR2 YYREEE (reference sequence). This CDR3 region has 15 residues. In nucleotides, the CDR3 is TGTGCCAGCACTGTAGCGGGATCGAACACCGGGGAGCTGTTTTTT. Protein product: CASTVAGSNTGELFF.

This clone was recorded once. The chain combines TRBV7-9 with TRBJ2-1, with TRBD2 matching over 10 bases. The CDR3 covers 13 residues. V lost 8 bases, J lost 7 bases, and 5 bases stayed unmatched. CDR1 is SEHNR and CDR2 is FQNEAQ in the germline V gene (reference sequence). As DNA, the CDR3 is TGTGCCAGCCAGCGGGGGGGCCAAAATGAGCAGTTCTTC. Its protein is CASQRGGQNEQFF.

This clone showed up just once. V and J are TRBV3-1 (or the pseudogene TRBV3-2) and TRBJ2-5, with TRBD2 identical over 10 bases. Trimming took 4 bases from V and 5 from J; bases not matched to a gene: 7. Looked up from germline, CDR1 is LGHDT and CDR2 is YNNKEL (reference sequence). CDR3 size: 15 residues. CDR3 protein: CASSLGLAVPETQYF. In DNA, the CDR3 is TGTGCCAGCAGCCTCGGACTAGCGGTTCCCGAGACCCAGTACTTC.

The chain couples TRBV2 to TRBJ1-2; D perhaps matches TRBD1 (5 bases). This CDR3 has 13 residues. CDR1 is SNHLY and CDR2 is FYNNEI in the germline V gene. Trimming stripped 6 bases from V and 5 bases from J, with 13 bases between. The CDR3 sequence: CASRIGGRYGYTF. The DNA for the CDR3 is TGTGCCAGCAGGATCGGGGGTAGATATGGCTACACCTTC. Filled out from reference TRBV2 and TRBJ1-2, the complete variable domain reads EPEVTQTPSHQVTQMGQEVILRCVPISNHLYFYWYRQILGQKVEFLVSFYNNEISEKSEIFDDQFSVERPDGSNFTLKIRSTKLEDSAMYFCASRIGGRYGYTFGSGTRLTVV.

The chain recombines TRBV6-2 or TRBV6-3 with TRBJ1-1; a possible D gene is TRBD1 (6 bases). In germline, CDR1 is MNHEY, CDR2 SVGEGT. The CDR3 consists of 14 residues. V was cut by 4 bases and J by 1 base, with 10 bases left in between. The CDR3 DNA reads as TGTGCCAGCAGTTTTCAGGGGAGGAACACTGAAGCTTTCTTT. Translated, it gives CASSFQGRNTEAFF.

This clone appeared a few times. This chain connects TRBV2 to TRBJ2-3; TRBD1 is a possible D gene (5 bases). CDR1 and CDR2 (germline): SNHLY, FYNNEI. The CDR3 is made up of 15 amino acids. Deletions cut 8 bases from V and 0 bases from J, with 15 bases between. The CDR3 nucleotides read TGTGCCAGCGCCCGAGAGGACATTAGCACAGATACGCAGTATTTT. The encoded protein is CASAREDISTDTQYF. Full variable domain (rest looked up from reference TRBV2 and TRBJ2-3): EPEVTQTPSHQVTQMGQEVILRCVPISNHLYFYWYRQILGQKVEFLVSFYNNEISEKSEIFDDQFSVERPDGSNFTLKIRSTKLEDSAMYFCASAREDISTDTQYFGPGTRLTVL.

A single count supports this clone. The DNA of the CDR3 is TGTGCCATCAGCGAACAGTTCTCTGGGGCCAACGTCCTGACTTTC. This translates into CAISEQFSGANVLTF. The chain uses TRBV10-3 and TRBJ2-6, with D unclear. Trimming took 6 bases from V and 0 from J, leaving 9 bases between them. There are 15 residues in the CDR3. Germline loops: CDR1 ENHRY, CDR2 SYGVKD.

The genes are TRBV19 and TRBJ2-1, with unresolved D. Germline V gene lookup returns CDR1 LNHDA and CDR2 SQIVND (reference sequence). This CDR3 is built from 12 residues. Trimming took off 7 bases at V and 5 bases at J, with 9 bases between the two ends. In DNA, the CDR3 is TGTGCCAGTAAACTCGGTGACAATGAGCAGTTCTTC. Translation: CASKLGDNEQFF.